This record covers a single T cell receptor (beta chain). Its antigen remains unknown. V lost 3 bases and J 2 bases, leaving 10 bases between the germline ends. CDR3 length: 14 amino acids. CDR1 and CDR2 from the germline V gene are LGHNA and YSLEER. Assay: immunoSEQ multiplex PCR; the TCRdb copy retains only in-frame clones and omits some. In the table there are 45,000 to 55,000 clones, approximately 88% of which are singletons. This entry belongs to a study of T cell clones after liver transplantation. Across the whole study: Immunosuppression withdrawal was tried within 2 years after liver transplantation in this trial. Study results and caveats: In most of the 8 subjects, circulating graft-donor-reactive CD4 TCRbeta sequences fell significantly after transplant. Graft donor-reactive T cells may have migrated into the graft rather than being deleted. Donor-reactive sequences fell more than third party-reactive ones, suggesting partial deletion.

Sequencing was performed on CD4+ T cells from blood, taken before liver transplant. The chain has TRBV4-3 and TRBJ1-2; D remains ambiguous. The receptor was isolated from a human donor who received a liver transplant. CDR3 amino acids: CASSQETENYGYTF. The CDR3 nucleotides read TGCGCCAGCAGCCAGGAAACAGAGAACTATGGCTACACCTTC.